These T cell receptor beta chains were read from a single sample in a study of pediatric ulcerative colitis. TCRdb's copy holds only in-frame clones and misses some; the assay was immunoSEQ multiplex PCR. The sample has fewer than 30,000 clones, roughly 71% seen once. Material for sequencing was gut tissue. The receptor source for this set is a boy aged 10-17 years with severe ulcerative colitis. Each CDR3 is given with its conserved first and last residue. D genes are given only for firm matches. Size tells how often a clone was seen (once, few, many) or the class of an expanded clone, and some rows leave it out.

d_call	j_call	v_call	clone_size	cdr3_aa	cdr3_nt
NA	TRBJ2-7	TRBV6-6	NA	CATTSRDLSYEQYF	TGTGCCACCACCAGTCGCGATTTATCCTACGAGCAGTACTTC
NA	TRBJ1-5	TRBV7-2	NA	CASSLNGQNNQPQHF	TGTGCCAGCAGCTTGAATGGGCAGAACAATCAGCCCCAGCATTTT
TRBD1	TRBJ1-2	TRBV6-1	NA	CASSEAGRGFYGYTF	TGTGCCAGCAGTGAAGCGGGCAGGGGGTTCTATGGCTACACCTTC
TRBD1	TRBJ2-7	TRBV6-1	NA	CASSESRTGTVEQYF	TGTGCCAGCAGTGAATCAAGGACAGGGACGGTCGAGCAGTACTTC
NA	TRBJ2-7	TRBV11-2	NA	CASSWLASAYEQYF	TGTGCCAGCAGCTGGCTAGCGTCGGCCTACGAGCAGTACTTC
NA	TRBJ2-2	TRBV10-3	once	CAISEGFNTGELFF	TGTGCCATCAGTGAGGGGTTTAACACCGGGGAGCTGTTTTTT
NA	TRBJ2-7	TRBV7-2	NA	CASSYNSFYEQYF	TGTGCCAGCAGTTACAACAGCTTCTACGAGCAGTACTTC
NA	TRBJ2-3	TRBV15	NA	CATSSSHGTQYF	TGTGCCACCAGCAGCTCTCACGGTACGCAGTATTTT
NA	TRBJ2-3	TRBV7-9	NA	CASSLFFLSMSPSTDTQYF	TGTGCCAGCAGCTTATTTTTTCTTAGTATGTCTCCTAGCACAGATACGCAGTATTTT
NA	TRBJ2-3	TRBV6-6	NA	CASRTTTDTQYF	TGTGCCAGCAGGACCACCACAGATACGCAGTATTTT
TRBD2	TRBJ2-1	TRBV5-7	NA	CASSLAVTSGNLEQFF	TGTGCCAGCAGCTTGGCCGTGACTAGCGGGAATTTGGAGCAGTTCTTC
TRBD2	TRBJ2-7	TRBV6-5	few	CASRRGASYEQYF	TGTGCCAGCAGGCGGGGGGCTTCCTACGAGCAGTACTTC
NA	TRBJ1-1	TRBV5-1	medium-sized	CASSEGVGGTEAFF	TGCGCCAGCAGCGAAGGGGTCGGTGGAACTGAAGCTTTCTTT
NA	TRBJ1-1	TRBV5-5	NA	CASSLGQAGNTEAFF	TGTGCCAGCAGCTTGGGGCAGGCAGGGAACACTGAAGCTTTCTTT
NA	TRBJ1-5	TRBV4-1	few	CASSPRPTGTADSNQPQHF	TGCGCCAGCAGCCCCCGTCCGACGGGAACGGCCGATAGCAATCAGCCCCAGCATTTT
NA	TRBJ1-4	TRBV6-1	few	CASSERAGRSNEKLFF	TGTGCCAGCAGTGAACGAGCAGGACGTTCTAATGAAAAACTGTTTTTT
NA	TRBJ2-7	TRBV27	once	CASSLRANPYEQYF	TGTGCCAGCAGTTTAAGGGCAAACCCTTACGAGCAGTACTTC
NA	TRBJ1-2	TRBV19	NA	CASSIGSSYTF	TGTGCCAGTAGTATAGGCAGTTCCTACACCTTC
TRBD2	TRBJ2-3	TRBV28	NA	CASSLSQTSGRGTDTQYF	TGTGCCAGCAGTTTATCCCAAACTAGCGGGAGGGGGACAGATACGCAGTATTTT
NA	TRBJ2-2	TRBV5-4	NA	CASSILENTGELFF	TGTGCCAGCAGCATACTAGAAAACACCGGGGAGCTGTTTTTT
NA	TRBJ1-2	TRBV19	few	CASSISEQGNYGYTF	TGTGCCAGTAGTATCTCCGAACAGGGCAACTATGGCTACACCTTC
TRBD1	TRBJ1-2	TRBV7-9	few	CASSPNLSPGQPSYGYTF	TGTGCCAGCAGCCCGAACCTGTCGCCGGGACAGCCTTCTTATGGCTACACCTTC
NA	TRBJ2-7	TRBV5-1	once	CASSLRMSDYEQYF	TGCGCCAGCAGCTTAAGGATGAGTGACTACGAGCAGTACTTC
TRBD1	TRBJ1-1	TRBV7-2	NA	CASSLGQGNTEAFF	TGTGCCAGCAGCTTAGGACAGGGGAACACTGAAGCTTTCTTT
NA	TRBJ1-1	TRBV5-8	NA	CASSQDRVHQAFF	TGTGCCAGCAGTCAGGATAGGGTTCACCAAGCTTTCTTT
NA	TRBJ1-5	TRBV7-2	NA	CASSFQGQPQHF	TGTGCCAGCAGCTTCCAGGGTCAGCCCCAGCATTTT
NA	TRBJ2-3	TRBV4-3	NA	CASSPGERQGTDTQYF	TGCGCCAGCAGCCCCGGGGAGCGCCAAGGGACAGATACGCAGTATTTT
NA	TRBJ1-5	TRBV19	NA	CASSIRRESNQPQHF	TGTGCCAGTAGTATCCGCCGGGAATCCAATCAGCCCCAGCATTTT
NA	TRBJ2-5	TRBV19	NA	CASSTRRHIQETQYF	TGTGCCAGTAGTACCCGGAGACACATCCAAGAGACCCAGTACTTC
NA	TRBJ1-1	TRBV16	NA	CASSQSTVVTEAFF	TGTGCCAGCAGCCAATCCACAGTTGTCACTGAAGCTTTCTTT
TRBD2	TRBJ2-1	TRBV19	few	CASSIDRTSPSSYNEQFF	TGTGCCAGTAGTATAGATCGGACTAGCCCTAGCTCCTACAATGAGCAGTTCTTC
TRBD2	TRBJ2-3	TRBV7-2	NA	CASSSGLAGTDTQYF	TGTGCCAGCAGCTCCGGACTAGCGGGAACAGATACGCAGTATTTT
NA	TRBJ1-2	TRBV6-5	few	CASSRTQGYGYTF	TGTGCCAGCAGTCGTACGCAGGGATATGGCTACACCTTC
TRBD1	TRBJ2-1	TRBV6-4	few	CASSDRDSSYNEQFF	TGTGCCAGCAGTGACCGGGACAGCTCCTACAATGAGCAGTTCTTC
NA	TRBJ1-4	TRBV7-2	NA	CASSLDQGTNEKLFF	TGTGCCAGCAGCTTAGACCAAGGGACTAATGAAAAACTGTTTTTT
NA	TRBJ2-4	TRBV7-2	NA	CASSLVGGGSVKNIQYF	TGTGCCAGCAGCTTAGTCGGCGGCGGTAGCGTCAAAAACATTCAGTACTTC
NA	TRBJ2-7	TRBV6-5	NA	CASSANRDVYEQYF	TGTGCCAGCAGTGCAAACCGGGACGTCTACGAGCAGTACTTC
NA	TRBJ2-7	TRBV30	NA	CAWSIGQPDEQYF	TGTGCCTGGAGTATCGGCCAGCCTGACGAGCAGTACTTC
NA	TRBJ2-1	TRBV18	once	CASSPVRLNEQFF	TGTGCCAGCTCACCAGTCCGTCTCAATGAGCAGTTCTTC